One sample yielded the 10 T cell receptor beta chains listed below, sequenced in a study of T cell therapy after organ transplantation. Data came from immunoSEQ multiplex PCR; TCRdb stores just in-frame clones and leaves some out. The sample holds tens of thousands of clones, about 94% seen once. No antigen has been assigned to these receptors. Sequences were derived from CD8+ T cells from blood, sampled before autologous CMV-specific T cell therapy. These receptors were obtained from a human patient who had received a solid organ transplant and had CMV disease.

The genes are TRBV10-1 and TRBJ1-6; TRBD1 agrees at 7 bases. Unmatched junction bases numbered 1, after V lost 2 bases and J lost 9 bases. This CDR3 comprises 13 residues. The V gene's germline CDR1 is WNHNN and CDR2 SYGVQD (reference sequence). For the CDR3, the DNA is TGCGCCAGCAGTGAGCGACAGGGTTCACCCCTCCACTTT. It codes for CASSERQGSPLHF.

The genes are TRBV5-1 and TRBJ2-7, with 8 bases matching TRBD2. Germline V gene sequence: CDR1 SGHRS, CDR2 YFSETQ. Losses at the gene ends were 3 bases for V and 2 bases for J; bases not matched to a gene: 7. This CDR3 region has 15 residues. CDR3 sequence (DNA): TGCGCCAGCAGCTCTACGGGGGGGGCCCCCTACGAGCAGTACTTC. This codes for CASSSTGGAPYEQYF.

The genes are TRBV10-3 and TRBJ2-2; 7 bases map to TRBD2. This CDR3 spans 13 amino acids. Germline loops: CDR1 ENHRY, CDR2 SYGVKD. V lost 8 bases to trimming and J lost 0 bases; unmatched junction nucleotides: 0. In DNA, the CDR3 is TGTGCCATCCGGGGGGCGAACACCGGGGAGCTGTTTTTT. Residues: CAIRGANTGELFF.

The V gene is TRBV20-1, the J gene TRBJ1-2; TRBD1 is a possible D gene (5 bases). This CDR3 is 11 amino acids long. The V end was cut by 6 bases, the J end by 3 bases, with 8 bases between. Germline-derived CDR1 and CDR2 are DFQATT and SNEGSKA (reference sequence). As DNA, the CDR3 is TGCAGTGCCCTGGGGGACTATGGCTACACCTTC. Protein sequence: CSALGDYGYTF.

CDR3 in DNA: TGCGCCAGCAGCCAAGATGGGCTAGTCGTGGAGACCCAGTACTTC. Translation: CASSQDGLVVETQYF. The chain is built from TRBV4-3 and TRBJ2-5, with D hard to call. The CDR3 spans 15 residues. The germline V and J ends were trimmed by 0 bases and 5 bases, with 13 bases remaining between them. Per germline, CDR1 LGHNA and CDR2 YSLEER.

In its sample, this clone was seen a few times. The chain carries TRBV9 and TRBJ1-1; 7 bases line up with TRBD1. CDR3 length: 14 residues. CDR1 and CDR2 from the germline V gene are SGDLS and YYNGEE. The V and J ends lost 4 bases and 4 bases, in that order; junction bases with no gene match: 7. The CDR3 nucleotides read TGTGCCAGCAGCTACTCAGGGGGGCCCACTGAAGCTTTCTTT. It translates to CASSYSGGPTEAFF.

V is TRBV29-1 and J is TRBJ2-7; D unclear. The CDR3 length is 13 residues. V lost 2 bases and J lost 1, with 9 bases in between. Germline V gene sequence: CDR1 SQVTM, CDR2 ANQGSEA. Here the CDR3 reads CSVETDGSYEQYF. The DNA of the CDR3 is TGCAGCGTTGAAACGGACGGGTCCTACGAGCAGTACTTC.

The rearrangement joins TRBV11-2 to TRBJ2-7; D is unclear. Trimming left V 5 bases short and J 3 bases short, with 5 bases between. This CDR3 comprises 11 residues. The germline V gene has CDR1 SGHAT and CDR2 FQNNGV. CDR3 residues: CASSQNYEQYF. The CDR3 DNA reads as TGTGCCAGCAGCCAGAACTACGAGCAGTACTTC. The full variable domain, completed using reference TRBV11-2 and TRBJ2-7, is EAGVAQSPRYKIIEKRQSVAFWCNPISGHATLYWYQQILGQGPKLLIQFQNNGVVDDSQLPKDRFSAERLKGVDSTLKIQPAKLEDSAVYLCASSQNYEQYFGPGTRLTVT.

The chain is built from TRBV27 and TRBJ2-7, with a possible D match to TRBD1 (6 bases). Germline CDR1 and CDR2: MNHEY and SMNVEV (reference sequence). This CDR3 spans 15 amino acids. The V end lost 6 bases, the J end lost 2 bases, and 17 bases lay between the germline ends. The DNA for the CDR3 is TGTGCCAGCAGGCAGGACTGGACAGTTACCTACGAGCAGTACTTC. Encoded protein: CASRQDWTVTYEQYF.

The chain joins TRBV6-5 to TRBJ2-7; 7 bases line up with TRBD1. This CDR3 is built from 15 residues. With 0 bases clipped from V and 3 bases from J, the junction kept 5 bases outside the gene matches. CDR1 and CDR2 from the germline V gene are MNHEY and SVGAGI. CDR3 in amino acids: CASSYSGTAGYEQYF. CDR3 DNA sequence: TGTGCCAGCAGTTACTCCGGGACAGCAGGCTACGAGCAGTACTTC.